These 30 T cell receptor beta chains came from one sample sequenced in a study of a mutant IDH1 vaccine in newly diagnosed glioma (dated by TCRdb to 2020 to 2022). The library was produced with the immunoSEQ multiplex PCR assay. As stored in TCRdb, this immuneACCESS dataset retains in-frame rearrangements with V and J assigned. A fraction of the clones does not appear; measured against another copy, unresolved V genes explain less than half of the discrepancy, and the remainder lacks a known reason. Within this sample are about 60,000 clones, with around 84% of them counted one time only. Approximately 8.3% of the sample lies in the top ten. Their antigens remain unidentified. According to the study, the label for this sample's time point signals: week 11, during vaccination. A 20-mer mutant IDH1 peptide at 300 micrograms in Montanide made up each vaccine dose, which was injected subcutaneously together with topical imiquimod.

The sequencing used PBMCs, collected from a glioma patient whose treatment included an IDH1 peptide vaccine. The receptors come from a woman aged 50 to 60 with glioma.

J is TRBJ2-7 and V is TRBV5-1, with 12 nucleotides matching TRBD1. CDR3 length: 14 residues. V dropped 4 bases and J dropped 4; count of bases not matched to a gene: 3. Germline values: CDR1 SGHRS, CDR2 YFSETQ. The chain's CDR3 is CASSGDRGLYEQYF. The CDR3 DNA sequence: TGCGCCAGCAGCGGGGACAGGGGGCTGTACGAGCAGTACTTC.

The CDR3 here is CASRGINEQFF. DNA of the CDR3: TGCGCCAGCAGGGGCATCAATGAGCAGTTCTTC. The chain is built from TRBV5-1 and TRBJ2-1, with D unresolved. The CDR3 extends over 11 amino acids. CDR1 is SGHRS and CDR2 is YFSETQ in the germline V gene. Trimming removed 5 bases at V and 6 bases at J, with 6 bases between.

The chain combines TRBV18 with TRBJ2-3, with 9 bases that match TRBD2. The CDR3 consists of 16 residues. With V trimmed by 2 bases and J by 2 bases, 5 bases remained unmatched. CDR1 and CDR2 from the germline V gene are KGHSH and LQKENI. CDR3 bases: TGTGCCAGCTCACCAGGCGGGGGGGCCTACACAGATACGCAGTATTTT. This gives the protein CASSPGGGAYTDTQYF.

The chain carries TRBV5-1 and TRBJ2-6, with D unclear. Germline V gene sequence: CDR1 SGHRS, CDR2 YFSETQ. CDR3 size: 16 residues. The germline V and J ends were trimmed by 7 bases and 2 bases, with 16 bases remaining between them. CDR3 DNA: TGCGCCAGCGGATTAACGGACGGTGCTGGGGCCAACGTCCTGACTTTC. Translated: CASGLTDGAGANVLTF. The whole variable domain, filled in from reference TRBV5-1 and TRBJ2-6, reads KAGVTQTPRYLIKTRGQQVTLSCSPISGHRSVSWYQQTPGQGLQFLFEYFSETQRNKGNFPGRFSGRQFSNSRSEMNVSTLELGDSALYLCASGLTDGAGANVLTFGAGSRLTVL.

The V and J genes are TRBV14 and TRBJ1-2; possibly TRBD1 for D (6 bases). CDR3 length equals 14 residues. Trimming took off 3 bases at V and 3 bases at J, with 11 bases between the two ends. The germline V gene encodes CDR1 SGHDN and CDR2 FVKESK. CDR3: CASSQNRADYGYTF. As DNA, the CDR3 is TGTGCCAGCAGCCAGAACAGGGCGGACTATGGCTACACCTTC.

The rearrangement joins TRBV4-1 to TRBJ1-2; no firm D call. The germline CDR1 and CDR2 sequences are MGHRA and YSYEKL. The CDR3 runs to 12 residues. V was trimmed by 0 bases and J by 7 bases, leaving 6 bases between them. Here the CDR3 DNA reads TGCGCCAGCAGCCAAGAGATTGGTGGCTACACCTTC. It specifies CASSQEIGGYTF.

The CDR3 DNA sequence: TGTGCCAGCATATGGGAGGAATCCTACGAGCAGTACTTC. Translating gives CASIWEESYEQYF. The rearrangement links TRBV2 to TRBJ2-7; possibly TRBD2 for D (6 bases). CDR1 is SNHLY and CDR2 is FYNNEI in the germline V gene. V lost 7 bases and J lost 1, with 11 bases in between. The CDR3 extends over 13 amino acids.

The chain is built from TRBV5-5 and TRBJ2-7; 9 nucleotides agree with TRBD2. The germline gives CDR1 SGHKS, CDR2 YYEKEE (reference sequence). The CDR3 loop spans 16 amino acids. Unmatched junction bases numbered 8, after V lost 0 bases and J lost 4 bases. The CDR3 loop is CASSLAPLAGTYEQYF. CDR3 DNA sequence: TGTGCCAGCAGCTTGGCACCCCTAGCGGGGACGTACGAGCAGTACTTC.

The genes are TRBV27 and TRBJ2-1; 7 nucleotides align to TRBD2. With 6 bases clipped from V and 4 bases from J, the junction kept 9 bases outside the gene matches. The CDR3 runs 15 residues. Germline CDR1 is MNHEY and CDR2 is SMNVEV (reference sequence). The CDR3 DNA reads TGTGCCAGCAGCTACGGGGGGACCCCTTACAATGAGCAGTTCTTC. It codes for CASSYGGTPYNEQFF.

This CDR3 is CASSPDGAQPQHF. The CDR3 DNA reads TGTGCCAGCAGCCCGGACGGAGCTCAGCCCCAGCATTTT. This chain joins TRBV5-4 and TRBJ1-5; D is ambiguous. The germline CDR1 and CDR2 sequences are SGHNT and YYREEE (reference sequence). This CDR3 region has 13 residues. V gave up 4 bases and J gave up 6 bases, with 11 bases separating them.

The chain couples TRBV19 to TRBJ2-6, with 7 positions matching TRBD1. The length of the CDR3 is 21 residues. CDR1 and CDR2 from the germline V gene are LNHDA and SQIVND (reference sequence). The V and J ends lost 5 bases and 0 bases, in that order; junction bases with no gene match: 19. The CDR3 coding sequence is TGTGCCAGTAGTGACCCCGCCGATTTGACAGGGACCCGCTCTGGGGCCAACGTCCTGACTTTC. Its translation is CASSDPADLTGTRSGANVLTF.

V gene TRBV6-6 combines with J gene TRBJ2-5, with D perhaps given as TRBD1 or TRBD2 (7 bases each). This CDR3 region has 16 residues. Per the germline V gene, CDR1 is MNHNY and CDR2 is SVGAGI (reference sequence). V was shortened by 6 bases and J by 10 bases, with 27 bases between the two germline ends. For the CDR3, the DNA is TGTGCCAGCAGCCTAAGGGGGCAGCACTCTGGGGGGGACCAGTACTTC. It codes for CASSLRGQHSGGDQYF.

The chain is built from TRBV27 and TRBJ2-2, with D perhaps TRBD1 (6 bases). V gave up 8 bases and J gave up 7 bases, with 17 bases separating them. Germline V gene sequence: CDR1 MNHEY, CDR2 SMNVEV (reference sequence). CDR3 length equals 14 residues. CDR3 in DNA: TGTGCCAGCGCACTTCAGGGGCGTCACGGGGAGCTGTTTTTT. As protein: CASALQGRHGELFF.

The chain links TRBV19 to TRBJ1-2; TRBD1 matches 7 bases. The trim removed 6 bases at V and 1 base at J, leaving 8 bases unmatched. CDR3 length: 15 residues. Germline V gene lookup returns CDR1 LNHDA and CDR2 SQIVND (reference sequence). CDR3 sequence reads: CASSRQGDGNYGYTF. CDR3 bases: TGTGCCAGTAGCAGACAGGGCGACGGTAACTATGGCTACACCTTC.

In its sample, this clone was seen once. The chain uses TRBV9 and TRBJ1-3; weak D call: TRBD1 (5 bases). The CDR3 is 13 amino acids. V lost 0 bases, J lost 11 bases, and 12 bases lay in between. Germline-derived CDR1 and CDR2 are SGDLS and YYNGEE. CDR3 loop: CASSVVGVSPIYF. The CDR3 nucleotides are TGTGCCAGCAGCGTAGTGGGGGTTAGCCCCATATATTTT.

Written as DNA, the CDR3 is TGTGCCATTAGCCCGGGGAGAGGAGAGACCCAGTACTTC. Protein: CAISPGRGETQYF. This chain connects TRBV27 to TRBJ2-5, with a possible D match to TRBD2 (5 bases). The germline V gene has CDR1 MNHEY and CDR2 SMNVEV (reference sequence). Trimming took 10 bases from V and 4 from J, leaving 16 bases between them. The CDR3 covers 13 residues.

The chain has TRBV4-1 and TRBJ2-7; D uncertain. CDR1 and CDR2 from the germline V gene are MGHRA and YSYEKL. CDR3 length: 15 amino acids. Trimming removed 1 base from V and 0 bases from J, with 10 bases in between. DNA for the CDR3: TGCGCCAGCAGCCAAGGTTACGGCAGCTCCTACGAGCAGTACTTC. This translates into CASSQGYGSSYEQYF.

This sequence joins TRBV2 and TRBJ1-2; no firm D call. Germline V gene lookup returns CDR1 SNHLY and CDR2 FYNNEI. Deletions cut 5 bases from V and 8 bases from J, with 9 bases between. The CDR3 has 11 residues. The CDR3 DNA sequence: TGTGCCAGCAGTCGGGGTTCGGGCTACACCTTC. Amino acid sequence: CASSRGSGYTF.

The rearrangement links TRBV5-4 to TRBJ2-7; D might be TRBD1 (5 bases). V shed 4 bases and J shed 0 bases, with 11 bases lying between them. This CDR3 region has 14 residues. CDR1 and CDR2 (germline): SGHNT, YYREEE (reference sequence). As DNA, the CDR3 is TGTGCCAGCAGCCCCTGGGGCTTCTCCTACGAGCAGTACTTC. Amino acids: CASSPWGFSYEQYF.

This chain uses TRBV15 with TRBJ2-7; D not certain. The CDR3 length is 16 residues. The ends were cut back, 3 bases at V and 0 bases at J, with 15 bases in the middle. CDR1 and CDR2 (germline): LNHNV, YYDKDF (reference sequence). This CDR3 reads CATSRGGGYSSYEQYF. CDR3 sequence (DNA): TGTGCCACCAGCAGGGGCGGCGGTTATAGCTCCTACGAGCAGTACTTC.

V usage is TRBV28 and J usage is TRBJ2-2; D remains ambiguous. The CDR3 length is 15 residues. V lost 5 bases to trimming and J lost 4 bases, with 14 bases between them. Germline CDR1 reads MDHEN; CDR2 reads SYDVKM. CDR3 loop: CASSRARLGTGELFF. Written as DNA, the CDR3 is TGTGCCAGCAGTCGCGCCCGGTTGGGCACCGGGGAGCTGTTTTTT. The full variable domain, in which reference TRBV28 and TRBJ2-2 provide the parts outside the CDR3, is DVKVTQSSRYLVKRTGEKVFLECVQDMDHENMFWYRQDPGLGLRLIYFSYDVKMKEKGDIPEGYSVSREKKERFSLILESASTNQTSMYLCASSRARLGTGELFFGEGSRLTVL.

In its sample, this clone was seen a few times. V is TRBV7-8 and J is TRBJ1-1; 9 nucleotides match TRBD1. The ends lost 3 bases at V and 1 base at J; junction bases unmatched: 0. CDR1 is SGHVS, CDR2 FQNEAQ, per germline. This CDR3 has 14 residues. For the CDR3, the DNA is TGTGCCAGCAGCTTGACAGGGGGGAACACTGAAGCTTTCTTT. Amino acids: CASSLTGGNTEAFF.

The V and J genes are TRBV5-8 and TRBJ1-2; D remains ambiguous. Germline CDR1 reads SGHTS; CDR2 reads YDEGEE. V lost 6 bases and J lost 3, with 12 bases in between. This CDR3 contains 13 residues. The DNA of the CDR3 is TGTGCCAGCACCCCTTTAGGGTACTATGGCTACACCTTC. The encoded protein is CASTPLGYYGYTF.

The genes are TRBV7-9 and TRBJ2-5; D is undetermined. The CDR3 contains 14 residues. The germline V gene has CDR1 SEHNR and CDR2 FQNEAQ (reference sequence). The V end was cut by 4 bases, the J end by 3 bases, with 12 bases between. CDR3 amino acids: CASSSRSTEETQYF. The CDR3 bases are TGTGCCAGCAGCTCTCGGTCAACCGAAGAGACCCAGTACTTC.

This clone was observed a few times. This chain uses TRBV28 with TRBJ2-7; 8 nucleotides match TRBD1. The V and J ends lost 5 bases and 0 bases, in that order; junction bases with no gene match: 12. The CDR3 is 17 residues long. CDR1 is MDHEN, CDR2 SYDVKM, per germline. CDR3 DNA sequence: TGTGCCAGCAGTCCCGGCGGACAGGGAAAACACTCCTACGAGCAGTACTTC. It translates to CASSPGGQGKHSYEQYF.

This chain links TRBV29-1 with TRBJ2-5; D uncertain. The germline V gene encodes CDR1 SQVTM and CDR2 ANQGSEA. Trimming stripped 7 bases from V and 0 bases from J, with 9 bases between. This CDR3 contains 12 residues. As DNA, the CDR3 is TGCAGCGCCCCCCGGGACCAAGAGACCCAGTACTTC. This encodes CSAPRDQETQYF.

The V gene is TRBV5-1, the J gene TRBJ2-7; 7 positions match TRBD2. V trimming: 5 bases; J trimming: 1 base; junction bases outside the gene matches: 9. The CDR3 length is 15 residues. Germline-derived CDR1 and CDR2 are SGHRS and YFSETQ. In DNA form, the CDR3 reads TGCGCCAGCAGTCAATGGGCGGGGGTTTCCTACGAGCAGTACTTC. It yields the protein CASSQWAGVSYEQYF.

The chain uses TRBV21-1 and TRBJ1-1; the table's D call of TRBD1 was not tested on the DNA. TRBV21-1 is given as a pseudogene. There are 19 residues in the CDR3. CDR3 sequence (DNA): TGTGCCAGCAGCAAAGTGTGGATTATTAAGGGACAGGGATTCTCTGAAGCTTTCTTT. Encoded protein: CASSKVWIIKGQGFSEAFF.

This clone was observed a few times. The chain couples TRBV30 to TRBJ2-3; 10 positions agree with TRBD1. V shed 2 bases and J 6 bases; nucleotides not matched to a gene: 11. CDR1 is GTSNPN and CDR2 is SVGIG in the germline V gene (reference sequence). CDR3 length equals 16 residues. CDR3 bases: TGTGCCTGGAGTTTAGCCCCGGGACAGGGGTCCGATACGCAGTATTTT. Amino acids: CAWSLAPGQGSDTQYF.

This sequence joins TRBV5-1 and TRBJ1-3; D is unresolved. This CDR3 spans 13 amino acids. The V end lost 3 bases, the J end lost 4 bases, and 8 bases lay between the germline ends. Looked up from germline, CDR1 is SGHRS and CDR2 is YFSETQ. The CDR3: CASSSSQGNTIYF. The DNA for the CDR3 is TGCGCCAGCAGCTCCAGCCAGGGAAACACCATATATTTT.